Sequencing of this T cell receptor beta chain was carried out in a study of blood T cell repertoires in COVID-19. The wider study: Italy, Spain and the United States were the sources of the convalescent and acute COVID-19 samples. In each case, the material was cDNA or gDNA derived from T cells, B-cell-depleted T cells, or PBMCs.

As processed by the authors: Estimated nucleated cell counts came from reference gene primer amplification. The assay was immunoSEQ multiplex PCR, and TCRdb's table has in-frame clones only and misses some. The V and J calls and clone size come from that table; D and trimming were worked out from the DNA. The sample comprises about 130,000 clones, around 81% of which are singletons, and 3.8% rests with the top ten. The CDR3 has 12 amino acids. Germline lookup yields CDR1 SGHVS and CDR2 FNYEAQ. V was cut by 5 bases and J by 5 bases, with 8 bases left in between. The V and J genes are TRBV7-6 and TRBJ2-3; D gene unclear. The sample was peripheral blood. This sequence was found in a woman aged 50 to 65 with acute or convalescent COVID-19. The CDR3 DNA is TGTGCCAGCAGCCCCTCCCTAGATACGCAGTATTTT. Translation gives CASSPSLDTQYF. Based on the CDR3 plus reference TRBV7-6 and TRBJ2-3, the full variable domain is GAGVSQSPRYKVTKRGQDVALRCDPISGHVSLYWYRQALGQGPEFLTYFNYEAQQDKSGLPNDRFSAERPEGSISTLTIQRTEQRDSAMYRCASSPSLDTQYFGPGTRLTVL.